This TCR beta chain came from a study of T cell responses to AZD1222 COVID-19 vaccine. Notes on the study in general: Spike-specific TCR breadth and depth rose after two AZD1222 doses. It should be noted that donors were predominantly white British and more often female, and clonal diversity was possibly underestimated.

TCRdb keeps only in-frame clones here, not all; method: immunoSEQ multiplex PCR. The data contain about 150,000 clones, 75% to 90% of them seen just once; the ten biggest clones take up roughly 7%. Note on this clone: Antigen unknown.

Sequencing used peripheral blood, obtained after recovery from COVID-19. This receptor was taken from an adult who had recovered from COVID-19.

As DNA, the CDR3 is TGTGCCAGCAGCCAGACAGGGTACGAGCAGTACTTC. Encoded protein: CASSQTGYEQYF. This chain connects TRBV7-8 to TRBJ2-7; 7 bases are shared with TRBD1. Germline values: CDR1 SGHVS, CDR2 FQNEAQ. The CDR3 has 12 residues. Losses at the gene ends were 5 bases for V and 4 bases for J; bases not matched to a gene: 2.